The 17 T cell receptor beta chains presented below share a single source sample, sequenced in a study of T cells expressing NK-cell markers. Reanalyzing the 5' RACE reads, TCRdb keeps one entry per CDR3 protein, without DNA. The sample holds about 260,000 distinct CDR3 sequences. What was sequenced was blood T cells: a sorted CD56 or NKG2C T cell subset, CD4+ or CD8+ T cells, or bulk PBMC T cells (not recorded which). The source of these receptors is a woman between 18 and 70 years old in good health.

The rearrangement uses TRBV6-2 or TRBV6-3 and TRBJ2-2; the D call of TRBD2 rests on TCRdb alone, since no DNA is present to check it. The germline gives CDR1 MNHEY, CDR2 SVGEGT. This CDR3 has 16 amino acids. CDR3 sequence: CASSYSRQGGTGELFF.

The chain has TRBV12-3 or TRBV12-4 and TRBJ2-3; no DNA is available, so the TRBD1 call from TCRdb remains unchecked. CDR3 length: 15 amino acids. CDR3 sequence reads: CASSPDRGQTDTQYF.

The chain combines TRBV29-1 with TRBJ2-5; TCRdb calls TRBD1, which cannot be checked without DNA. The CDR3 runs to 14 residues. Germline V gives CDR1 SQVTM, CDR2 ANQGSEA. This CDR3 is CSVEGGLEGETQYF.

This chain links TRBV18 with TRBJ1-2; checking the TCRdb D call of TRBD1 is not possible without DNA. Germline V gives CDR1 KGHSH, CDR2 LQKENI. The CDR3 covers 14 residues. CDR3 sequence reads: CASSPGQDHYGYTF.

The CDR3 sequence: CASSGYGTGVNEQFF. This chain links TRBV9 with TRBJ2-1; checking the TCRdb D call of TRBD1 is not possible without DNA. Per the germline V gene, CDR1 is SGDLS and CDR2 is YYNGEE. The CDR3 sequence is 15 residues long. Full variable domain (outside the CDR3, taken from reference TRBV9 and TRBJ2-1): DSGVTQTPKHLITATGQRVTLRCSPRSGDLSVYWYQQSLDQGLQFLIQYYNGEERAKGNILERFSAQQFPDLHSELNLSSLELGDSALYFCASSGYGTGVNEQFFGPGTRLTVL.

The chain couples TRBV6-2 or TRBV6-3 to TRBJ2-1. Germline V gene data show CDR1 as MNHEY and CDR2 as SVGEGT. The CDR3 length is 16 residues. CDR3 sequence: CASSYWLGSSYNEQFF.

The rearrangement links TRBV18 to TRBJ2-1; the D call of TRBD1 rests on TCRdb alone, since no DNA is present to check it. Germline CDR1 is KGHSH and CDR2 is LQKENI. The CDR3 has 18 amino acids. The CDR3 reads CASSPHQPGSSSYNEQFF.

The chain has TRBV19 and TRBJ1-1; TCRdb proposes TRBD1, but this gene call is untestable without DNA. CDR3 size: 13 residues. Germline V gives CDR1 LNHDA, CDR2 SQIVND (reference sequence). The CDR3 spells CASSMDPRGEAFF.

The rearrangement joins TRBV5-1 to TRBJ2-1. The germline gives CDR1 SGHRS, CDR2 YFSETQ. This CDR3 comprises 11 residues. This CDR3 reads CASRLRTEQFF.

The gene calls are TRBV18 and TRBJ2-6. Germline V CDR1 and CDR2: KGHSH, LQKENI. The CDR3 contains 16 residues. The CDR3 reads CASSPFRLMGANVLTF.

V is TRBV10-3 and J is TRBJ2-7; TCRdb's D gene call, TRBD1, goes unchecked for lack of DNA. The CDR3 runs to 13 residues. Germline V gene data show CDR1 as ENHRY and CDR2 as SYGVKD. The CDR3 reads CAVHSGSSYEQYF.

The V gene is TRBV4-1, the J gene TRBJ2-1. The CDR3 sequence is 17 residues long. Germline CDR1 MGHRA, CDR2 YSYEKL. The CDR3 here is CASSPRPAGAAYNEQFF.

The gene calls are TRBV5-6 and TRBJ2-2; TCRdb reports TRBD2, a call that lacks DNA to check it against. CDR3 length: 15 residues. Germline CDR1 SGHDT, CDR2 YYEEEE. CDR3 loop: CASAGGGPNTGELFF.

The rearrangement uses TRBV20-1 and TRBJ2-3. The CDR3 contains 13 residues. CDR1 is DFQATT and CDR2 is SNEGSKA in the germline V gene (reference sequence). This chain's CDR3 is CSARDTGPDTQYF.

This chain uses TRBV7-3 with TRBJ2-1; the TCRdb call, TRBD1, lacks DNA for checking. From germline, CDR1 is SGHTA and CDR2 FQGTGA. This CDR3 contains 16 residues. CDR3 sequence reads: CASSLTRDRPGNEQFF.

The chain recombines TRBV20-1 with TRBJ1-2. CDR1 is DFQATT, CDR2 SNEGSKA, per germline (reference sequence). The CDR3 spans 13 residues. The CDR3 spells CSALETPNYGYTF.

The gene calls are TRBV4-1 and TRBJ2-5; as DNA is missing, the TRBD1 call by TCRdb cannot be tested. CDR1 MGHRA and CDR2 YSYEKL come from the germline V gene. The CDR3 totals 20 residues. CDR3 in amino acids: CASSQHKPGTGLNSGETQYF.